Listed below are T cell receptor beta chains from one sample, sequenced in a study of T cell clonotyping in hematopoietic cell transplantation. Sequenced by immunoSEQ multiplex PCR; TCRdb stores in-frame clones only, minus some. This table has 7,900 or so clones, about nine tenths appearing once. The material sequenced was PBMCs, taken 30 days after allogeneic stem cell transplant. These receptors were obtained from a female patient aged 45 to 65 who had an allogeneic stem cell transplant from an unrelated donor, so the T cells may come from the graft donor. Some clones in this sample may be carry-over from other donors' samples. Both conserved end residues are part of each CDR3. Each record gives: D gene, J gene, V gene, clone size, CDR3 DNA, CDR3 protein. A D gene is named only where the DNA matches it firmly. Clone sizes are given selectively: once, few, many, or a class where the clone is expanded.

NA | TRBJ2-5 | TRBV5-4 | NA | TGTGCCAGCAGCTTGTTGGGGGGCGGTCAAGAGACCCAGTACTTC | CASSLLGGGQETQYF
NA | TRBJ2-3 | TRBV9 | once | TGTGCCAGCAGCGTAGTGGGGGGACTTAGCACAGATACGCAGTATTTT | CASSVVGGLSTDTQYF
NA | TRBJ1-5 | TRBV6-5 | NA | TGTGCCAGCAGGAATGGGGGAGGTTCGGATCAGCCCCAGCATTTT | CASRNGGGSDQPQHF
NA | TRBJ1-1 | TRBV5-4 | NA | TGTGCCAGCAGCTCTGGACGGGTGGAGGCCAACACTGAAGCTTTCTTT | CASSSGRVEANTEAFF
TRBD1 | TRBJ1-2 | TRBV2 | NA | TGTGCCAGCAGTGAAGAGTGGGACAGCAGCTATGGCTACACCTTC | CASSEEWDSSYGYTF
NA | TRBJ1-1 | TRBV2 | NA | TGTGCCAGCAGCGCCGCCCGGGTACGCACTGAAGCTTTCTTT | CASSAARVRTEAFF
TRBD1 | TRBJ2-7 | TRBV7-6 | NA | TGTGCCAGCAGCGAGAGACAGGGGAACGAGCAGTACTTC | CASSERQGNEQYF
NA | TRBJ2-7 | TRBV7-2 | NA | TGTGCCAGCAGCTTCGGTGGTCAGACCTACGAGCAGTACTTC | CASSFGGQTYEQYF
NA | TRBJ2-2 | TRBV5-1 | NA | TGCGCCAGCAGCTTGACCCTTAATCGTGGGGAGCTGTTTTTT | CASSLTLNRGELFF
TRBD1 | TRBJ2-6 | TRBV5-1 | NA | TGCGCCAGCAGCTTGATGTTGCAGGGGGTTACTGGGGCCAACGTCCTGACTTTC | CASSLMLQGVTGANVLTF
NA | TRBJ1-2 | TRBV5-6 | few | TGTGCCAGCACCGAGGACAGCCCTAACTATGGCTACACCTTC | CASTEDSPNYGYTF
TRBD2 | TRBJ2-1 | TRBV11-2 | NA | TGTGCCAGCAGTCATACTAGCGGAAACTACAATGAGCAGTTCTTC | CASSHTSGNYNEQFF
NA | TRBJ1-2 | TRBV11-2 | NA | TGTGCCAGCAGCCCCGCAAGGGGAGACTATGGCTACACCTTC | CASSPARGDYGYTF
TRBD1 | TRBJ1-5 | TRBV30 | NA | TGTGCCTGGGATGGGGGAGCAGGGGGGCGTCAGCCCCAGCATTTT | CAWDGGAGGRQPQHF
TRBD2 | TRBJ2-7 | TRBV5-4 | once | TGTGCCAGCAGCACCGGGACTAGGCCGTACGAGCAGTACTTC | CASSTGTRPYEQYF
TRBD1 | TRBJ1-1 | TRBV10-3 | NA | TGTGCCATCAGTGGGAGACAGGGGGCGAAGAACACTGAAGCTTTCTTT | CAISGRQGAKNTEAFF
TRBD1 | TRBJ2-2 | TRBV19 | NA | TGTGCCAGTAGTATAGAATCGGACAGGGAAGGGGACGGGGAGCTGTTTTTT | CASSIESDREGDGELFF
NA | TRBJ1-5 | TRBV27 | NA | TGTGCCAGCATGATAGGACCGGGAAATCAGCCCCAGCATTTT | CASMIGPGNQPQHF
TRBD1 | TRBJ2-2 | TRBV6-4 | NA | TGTGCCAGCAGGACAGGGGCGGACACCGGGGAGCTGTTTTTT | CASRTGADTGELFF
NA | TRBJ2-5 | TRBV5-6 | NA | TGTGCCAGCAGCTTGGTCGGTGCCCAGGGGGAGACCCAGTACTTC | CASSLVGAQGETQYF
NA | TRBJ2-5 | TRBV11-2 | NA | TGTGCCAGCAGCTGGAGGATCCAAGAGACCCAGTACTTC | CASSWRIQETQYF
NA | TRBJ1-1 | TRBV6-5 | NA | TGTGCCAGCAGAGATAGGATGGGGACTGAAGCTTTCTTT | CASRDRMGTEAFF
NA | TRBJ1-1 | TRBV6-4 | NA | TGTGCCAGCAGCCGACAGTTCATGAACACTGAAGCTTTCTTT | CASSRQFMNTEAFF
NA | TRBJ2-1 | TRBV30 | NA | TGTGCCTGGAGTAGCGATAGCTCCTACAATGAGCAGTTCTTC | CAWSSDSSYNEQFF
NA | TRBJ1-2 | TRBV4-2 | NA | TGTGCCAGCGCCTACTTATTTACAGGGCAGAATGGCTACACCTTC | CASAYLFTGQNGYTF
NA | TRBJ2-6 | TRBV11-2 | once | TGTGCCAGCACCCAGGGATTCAACTCTGGGGCCAACGTCCTGACTTTC | CASTQGFNSGANVLTF
NA | TRBJ1-1 | TRBV20-1 | NA | TGCAGTGCCGGACGGACTGTTAGGGCTTTCTTT | CSAGRTVRAFF
TRBD1 | TRBJ2-5 | TRBV29-1 | NA | TGCAGCACCAGGACAGGGGGAGGGCAAGAGACCCAGTACTTC | CSTRTGGGQETQYF
NA | TRBJ2-7 | TRBV6-1 | NA | TGTGCCAGCAGTGGAGGCGGACTCCCCCCGGGCGAGCAGTACTTC | CASSGGGLPPGEQYF
TRBD2 | TRBJ2-7 | TRBV6-1 | NA | TGTGCTATCGGAGGACTAGCGGTATACGAGCAGTACTTC | CAIGGLAVYEQYF
NA | TRBJ2-1 | TRBV7-6 | NA | TGTGCCAGCAGCTTTCAATACTACAATGAGCAGTTCTTC | CASSFQYYNEQFF
NA | TRBJ2-1 | TRBV18 | NA | TGTGCCAGCTCGCAAAACAATGAGCAGTTCTTC | CASSQNNEQFF
NA | TRBJ2-3 | TRBV29-1 | NA | TGCAGCGTTGAAATGAGTACAGATACGCAGTATTTT | CSVEMSTDTQYF
NA | TRBJ1-1 | TRBV10-1 | NA | TGCGCCAGCGTGGCAGGGATCTCGAACACTGAAGCTTTCTTT | CASVAGISNTEAFF
NA | TRBJ1-4 | TRBV19 | NA | TGTGCCAGTAAGGGGACACGTTTTACGATTGGAAAACTGTTTTTT | CASKGTRFTIGKLFF
NA | TRBJ1-6 | TRBV7-9 | NA | TGTGCCAGCAGCTTAGAGGAGGCACACGGGGCAAATACACCCCTCCACTTT | CASSLEEAHGANTPLHF
NA | TRBJ2-7 | TRBV4-1 | NA | TGCGCCAGCAGCCAGACAGCGACCTACGAGCAGTACTTC | CASSQTATYEQYF
NA | TRBJ2-5 | TRBV5-5 | once | TGTGCCAGCAGCTTGGACCTAGGGGAGACCCAGTACTTC | CASSLDLGETQYF
NA | TRBJ2-1 | TRBV7-2 | NA | TGTGCCAGCAGCCCTATCTTGTCTCCTAACAATGAGCAGTTCTTC | CASSPILSPNNEQFF
NA | TRBJ2-1 | TRBV5-6 | NA | TGTGCCAGCAGCTTCGGTTTTAGGTCGGACAATGAGCAGTTCTTC | CASSFGFRSDNEQFF
NA | TRBJ2-7 | TRBV14 | NA | TGTGCCAGCAGCCCGCATAACTACGAGCAGTACTTC | CASSPHNYEQYF